Presented here are 26 T cell receptor beta chains from one specimen sequenced in a study of T cells after yellow fever vaccination. One entry per CDR3 protein, called by TCRdb with MiXCR from the 5' RACE reads. The profile shows 45,000 to 65,000 distinct CDR3 sequences, about 6.6% of them singletons. Material: CD8+ T cells not binding an NS4B(214-222) dextramer, sorted from PBMCs, obtained more than 40 days after the first yellow fever vaccination. Receptor source: a young man who received the YFV17D yellow fever vaccine.

This clonotype was detected a few times. The chain combines TRBV4-1 with TRBJ2-1; possibly TRBD2 for D (6 bases). V gave up 2 bases and J gave up 7 bases, with 12 bases separating them. From germline, CDR1 is MGHRA and CDR2 YSYEKL. There are 14 residues in the CDR3. The CDR3 is CASSQPGTRNEQFF. CDR3 DNA sequence: TGCGCCAGCAGCCAACCCGGGACTCGGAATGAGCAGTTCTTC.

This clonotype was seen at least ten times. CDR3 nucleotide sequence: TGCGCCAGCAGCCAAGCCCCGGACGAGAACACTGAAGCTTTCTTT. It codes for CASSQAPDENTEAFF. The gene calls are TRBV4-1 and TRBJ1-1; D is uncertain. V was pared by 1 base and J by 1 base, with 10 bases between. There are 15 residues in the CDR3. In germline, CDR1 is MGHRA, CDR2 YSYEKL.

By share, this clonotype counts as medium-sized. The chain recombines TRBV4-3 with TRBJ2-6, with D perhaps TRBD1 (6 bases). The CDR3 length is 16 residues. The germline V gene has CDR1 LGHNA and CDR2 YSLEER. The ends were cut back, 0 bases at V and 0 bases at J, with 6 bases in the middle. For the CDR3, the DNA is TGCGCCAGCAGCCAAGAGACAGGCTCTGGGGCCAACGTCCTGACTTTC. This codes for CASSQETGSGANVLTF.

CDR3: CASSFGTGGPAEAFF. CDR3 bases: TGCGCCAGCAGCTTTGGGACAGGGGGCCCCGCTGAAGCTTTCTTT. The rearrangement uses TRBV5-1 and TRBJ1-1; 12 nucleotides match TRBD1. The CDR3 totals 15 residues. V lost 2 bases, J lost 6 bases, and 5 bases stayed unmatched. CDR1 is SGHRS, CDR2 YFSETQ, per germline.

This clonotype appeared a few times. V and J are TRBV12-3 or TRBV12-4 and TRBJ1-1; D may be TRBD1 (6 bases). V shed 3 bases and J shed 0 bases, with 8 bases lying between them. This CDR3 spans 14 amino acids. CDR3 DNA sequence: TGTGCCAGCAGTTTTACAGGGTTGAACACTGAAGCTTTCTTT. Its translation: CASSFTGLNTEAFF.

The chain carries TRBV7-2 and TRBJ1-2, with a possible D match to TRBD1 (5 bases). CDR3 size: 12 residues. The germline CDR1 and CDR2 sequences are SGHTA and FQGNSA. V lost 6 bases, J lost 3 bases, and 8 bases lay in between. The CDR3 coding sequence is TGTGCCAGCAGGGACAATTACTATGGCTACACCTTC. Its protein is CASRDNYYGYTF.

By share of the sample, this clonotype is large. The genes are TRBV15 and TRBJ2-2; 11 nucleotides match TRBD2. CDR3 length equals 20 residues. Germline lookup yields CDR1 LNHNV and CDR2 YYDKDF (reference sequence). J was trimmed by 5 bases and V by 0 bases; bases with no gene match: 14. The CDR3 nucleotides are TGTGCCACCAGCAGAGATGTAGAGGTGTTGGCTAGCGGGGGGACCGGGGAGCTGTTTTTT. Translation: CATSRDVEVLASGGTGELFF.

In this sample, this clonotype turned up many times. The rearrangement links TRBV4-1 to TRBJ2-1; 11 bases agree with TRBD2. The CDR3 consists of 15 residues. CDR1 MGHRA and CDR2 YSYEKL come from the germline V gene. With 0 bases clipped from V and 10 bases from J, the junction kept 5 bases outside the gene matches. This chain's CDR3 is CASSQDTSGGWEQFF. DNA of the CDR3: TGCGCCAGCAGCCAAGATACTAGCGGGGGTTGGGAGCAGTTCTTC.

This clonotype came up a few times. This chain connects TRBV4-1 to TRBJ2-1; maybe TRBD1 (7 bases). The germline CDR1 and CDR2 sequences are MGHRA and YSYEKL. The V gene lost 1 base and the J gene lost 7 bases, with 20 bases spanning the gap. This CDR3 region has 17 residues. The DNA for the CDR3 is TGCGCCAGCAGCCAAGTTGGTAGCGCCCCAGGGGGGAATGAGCAGTTCTTC. It is translated as CASSQVGSAPGGNEQFF.

The CDR3 sequence is CASSQEGYPEGYTF. The CDR3 bases are TGCGCCAGCAGCCAAGAAGGGTACCCCGAGGGCTACACCTTC. The rearrangement uses TRBV4-1 and TRBJ1-2; D gene ambiguous. Germline assignment: CDR1 MGHRA and CDR2 YSYEKL. Trimming left V 0 bases short and J 8 bases short, with 13 bases between. The CDR3 contains 14 residues.

The chain recombines TRBV7-9 with TRBJ1-2; a possible D gene is TRBD1 (5 bases). Germline values: CDR1 SEHNR, CDR2 FQNEAQ (reference sequence). This CDR3 contains 14 residues. Deletions cut 0 bases from V and 3 bases from J, with 8 bases between. CDR3 DNA sequence: TGTGCCAGCAGCTTAGCGGGGGTGTACTATGGCTACACCTTC. Amino acids: CASSLAGVYYGYTF. The variable domain in full, completed from reference TRBV7-9 and TRBJ1-2, reads DTGVSQNPRHKITKRGQNVTFRCDPISEHNRLYWYRQTLGQGPEFLTYFQNEAQLEKSRLLSDRFSAERPKGSFSTLEIQRTEQGDSAMYLCASSLAGVYYGYTFGSGTRLTVV.

This clonotype was counted a few times. This sequence joins TRBV4-1 and TRBJ2-7; a possible D gene is TRBD2 (6 bases). Trimming pared 1 base from V and 2 bases from J, leaving 9 bases between. The germline CDR1 and CDR2 sequences are MGHRA and YSYEKL. The CDR3 totals 14 residues. CDR3 region: CASSQAGRPYEQYF. CDR3 coding DNA: TGCGCCAGCAGCCAAGCAGGGAGGCCCTACGAGCAGTACTTC.

The rearrangement uses TRBV29-1 and TRBJ2-1; 13 bases match TRBD2. CDR1 and CDR2 from the germline V gene are SQVTM and ANQGSEA. The CDR3 contains 16 residues. J was trimmed by 5 bases and V by 3 bases; bases with no gene match: 7. CDR3 sequence: CSVELGLAGRHNEQFF. The DNA for the CDR3 is TGCAGCGTTGAGCTGGGACTAGCGGGGCGTCACAATGAGCAGTTCTTC.

This clonotype appeared many times. V gene TRBV12-3 or TRBV12-4 combines with J gene TRBJ2-7, with 12 bases matching TRBD1. CDR3 size: 18 residues. Trimming took 3 bases from V and 3 from J; bases not matched to a gene: 12. The CDR3: CASSLIGTGGVIGYEQYF. CDR3 DNA: TGTGCCAGCAGTTTGATCGGGACAGGGGGCGTTATTGGCTACGAGCAGTACTTC.

This clonotype was seen a handful of times. This sequence joins TRBV4-1 and TRBJ2-3; D ambiguous. Trimming stripped 0 bases from V and 5 bases from J, with 9 bases between. The CDR3 contains 14 residues. The germline CDR1 and CDR2 sequences are MGHRA and YSYEKL. The CDR3 DNA follows: TGCGCCAGCAGCCAAGACCCGGTAGGAGATACGCAGTATTTT. It is translated as CASSQDPVGDTQYF.

With regard to this clonotype: A read error is possible here, since a much larger clone lies one base away. This rearrangement joins TRBV21-1 to TRBJ2-7; no check of the table's D call, TRBD2, against the DNA was made. TRBV21-1 is listed as a pseudogene. The CDR3 totals 14 residues. The CDR3 sequence is CASERSGPISAGYV. The CDR3 DNA is TGTGCCAGCGAACGCTCGGGCCCGATCTCTGCCGGGTACGTC.

The rearrangement uses TRBV19 and TRBJ2-1; tentative D call: TRBD2 (5 bases). V was shortened by 0 bases and J by 2 bases, with 8 bases between the two germline ends. Germline CDR1 and CDR2: LNHDA and SQIVND (reference sequence). The CDR3 runs 15 residues. In DNA form, the CDR3 reads TGTGCCAGTAGTATAGAGGGAGAAGCCTACAATGAGCAGTTCTTC. Its protein product is CASSIEGEAYNEQFF.

To note about this clonotype: This may arise from a read error, as a much more abundant clone is one base away. This chain links TRBV4-3 with TRBJ2-1, with 8 bases lining up with TRBD2. The V gene's germline CDR1 is LGHNA and CDR2 YSLEER. The CDR3 length is 16 residues. CDR3: CASTQDRGGSYNEQFF. CDR3 bases: TGCGCCAGCACCCAAGATCGGGGGGGAAGTTACAATGAGCAGTTCTTC.

This clonotype appeared a few times. V usage is TRBV11-3 and J usage is TRBJ2-1; maybe TRBD1 (6 bases). There are 13 residues in the CDR3. Trimming took off 8 bases at V and 6 bases at J, with 14 bases between the two ends. CDR1 and CDR2 from the germline V gene are SGHNT and YENEEA. CDR3 nucleotide sequence: TGTGCCAGCTCCCCCAGGGGCCGCAATGAGCAGTTCTTC. Encoded protein: CASSPRGRNEQFF.

This clonotype was found many times. The chain employs TRBV5-6 and TRBJ2-5, with TRBD2 matching over 7 bases. Looked up from germline, CDR1 is SGHDT and CDR2 is YYEEEE. The V gene end was trimmed by 4 bases and the J gene end by 4 bases; junction bases not matched to a gene: 1. The CDR3 spans 12 residues. The CDR3 DNA sequence: TGTGCCAGCAGCCCGGGGGGAGAGACCCAGTACTTC. Translating gives CASSPGGETQYF.

The table lists this clonotype with many counts. J is TRBJ1-6 and V is TRBV2, with a tentative D call TRBD1 (6 bases). The germline V gene encodes CDR1 SNHLY and CDR2 FYNNEI. This CDR3 is built from 12 residues. The V end was cut by 7 bases, the J end by 5 bases, with 6 bases between. The CDR3 sequence: CASTGDNSPLHF. In DNA form, the CDR3 reads TGTGCCAGCACAGGGGATAATTCACCCCTCCACTTT.

The rearrangement uses TRBV20-1 and TRBJ2-1, with 9 positions matching TRBD2. Germline-derived CDR1 and CDR2 are DFQATT and SNEGSKA (reference sequence). The CDR3 length is 13 residues. V dropped 1 base and J dropped 7; count of bases not matched to a gene: 2. The CDR3 spells CSARGGGANEQFF. In DNA form, the CDR3 reads TGCAGTGCTAGAGGCGGGGGGGCGAATGAGCAGTTCTTC.

This clonotype was seen many times. J is TRBJ1-1 and V is TRBV4-1; the D is unclear. Trimming removed 2 bases from V and 2 bases from J, with 12 bases in between. CDR1 and CDR2 (germline): MGHRA, YSYEKL. The CDR3 covers 15 residues. CDR3 DNA sequence: TGCGCCAGCAGCCAACCTAGGACGGGCAACACTGAAGCTTTCTTT. Translating gives CASSQPRTGNTEAFF.

This sequence joins TRBV4-1 and TRBJ1-1; maybe TRBD1 (6 bases). This CDR3 region has 13 residues. Trimming pared 1 base from V and 8 bases from J, leaving 11 bases between. CDR1 and CDR2 (germline): MGHRA, YSYEKL. This CDR3 reads CASSQVQGLEAFF. The CDR3 nucleotides read TGCGCCAGCAGCCAAGTTCAGGGGCTGGAAGCTTTCTTT.

The CDR3 loop reads CASSPRWRGDYRGNEQFF. The CDR3 coding sequence is TGTGCCAGCAGCCCGAGGTGGCGGGGGGACTACCGGGGCAATGAGCAGTTCTTC. V usage is TRBV11-2 and J usage is TRBJ2-1; 8 bases line up with TRBD2. V lost 5 bases, J lost 6 bases, and 18 bases stayed unmatched. Germline V gene data show CDR1 as SGHAT and CDR2 as FQNNGV. CDR3 size: 18 residues.

This clonotype was seen ten or more times. The V call is TRBV6-4, the J call TRBJ2-3; 8 bases align to TRBD1. This CDR3 contains 15 residues. V lost 0 bases, J lost 3 bases, and 2 bases stayed unmatched. Germline V gives CDR1 MRHNA, CDR2 SNTAGT. The DNA of the CDR3 is TGTGCCAGCAGTGACTCTCAGGGGGCAACAGATACGCAGTATTTT. Encoded protein: CASSDSQGATDTQYF.